One and the same sample provided the 30 T cell receptor beta chains below, sequenced in a study of cytomegalovirus exposure and HLA in healthy donors. The table came from immunoSEQ multiplex PCR; TCRdb's copy has only in-frame clones and leaves some out. The sample consists of some 140,000 clones, 70% to 90% of them appearing once. What was sequenced was PBMCs. The receptors derive from a human donor in good health.

This clone was counted a few times. The chain employs TRBV6-5 and TRBJ1-6; D uncertain. V was clipped by 2 bases and J by 9 bases, with 11 bases between them. The length of the CDR3 is 14 residues. Germline V gene sequence: CDR1 MNHEY, CDR2 SVGAGI. CDR3 in amino acids: CASSYARAGSPLHF. CDR3 nucleotide sequence: TGTGCCAGCAGTTACGCGCGGGCTGGTTCACCCCTCCACTTT.

The V gene is TRBV2, the J gene TRBJ2-1; a weak D match, TRBD2 (6 bases). Trimming took off 4 bases at V and 0 bases at J, with 13 bases between the two ends. CDR3 size: 16 residues. Germline assignment: CDR1 SNHLY and CDR2 FYNNEI. The CDR3 DNA reads TGTGCCAGCAGTGCTAGAAGGGGAGGCTCCTACAATGAGCAGTTCTTC. It translates to CASSARRGGSYNEQFF.

The CDR3 DNA reads TGTGCCAGCAGCTTAACTACACTAAATACGCAGTATTTT. It is translated as CASSLTTLNTQYF. This sequence joins TRBV11-2 and TRBJ2-3, with D hard to call. The CDR3 consists of 13 residues. CDR1 is SGHAT and CDR2 is FQNNGV in the germline V gene. V lost 2 bases and J lost 7, with 10 bases in between.

The table lists this clone with a count of one. The V and J genes are TRBV6-4 and TRBJ2-1; 8 bases fit TRBD2. With V trimmed by 4 bases and J by 13 bases, 15 bases remained unmatched. Germline CDR1 reads MRHNA; CDR2 reads SNTAGT. This CDR3 region has 15 residues. The CDR3 DNA sequence: TGTGCCAGCAGTGCCAAGGCTTCGGGAGGGCCTGGTCAGTTCTTC. Its translation: CASSAKASGGPGQFF.

The rearrangement uses TRBV27 and TRBJ2-5, with D unclear. V lost 6 bases, J lost 1 base, and 9 bases lay in between. Germline V gene data show CDR1 as MNHEY and CDR2 as SMNVEV (reference sequence). The length of the CDR3 is 13 residues. The CDR3: CASSLRIQETQYF. The CDR3 DNA follows: TGTGCCAGCAGCCTGAGGATCCAAGAGACCCAGTACTTC.

The chain combines TRBV6-1 with TRBJ2-2; the D gene is possibly TRBD1 (6 bases). Trimming took off 6 bases at V and 6 bases at J, with 14 bases between the two ends. The CDR3 length is 14 residues. The germline V gene has CDR1 MNHNS and CDR2 SASEGT. The DNA for the CDR3 is TGTGCCAGCAGAGTAAAACAGGGACCCGGGGAGCTGTTTTTT. Amino acid sequence: CASRVKQGPGELFF.

The J gene is TRBJ2-7, the V gene TRBV7-2; a possible D gene is TRBD2 (5 bases). Trimming took 0 bases from V and 5 from J, leaving 11 bases between them. Germline CDR1 is SGHTA and CDR2 is FQGNSA. This CDR3 has 14 residues. This CDR3 reads CASSLASASDEQYF. The CDR3 nucleotides are TGTGCCAGCAGCTTAGCTAGCGCATCCGACGAGCAGTACTTC.

The genes are TRBV7-9 and TRBJ2-7; perhaps TRBD1 as D (6 bases). Germline values: CDR1 SEHNR, CDR2 FQNEAQ (reference sequence). Trimming stripped 4 bases from V and 8 bases from J, with 21 bases between. The CDR3 loop spans 15 amino acids. The CDR3 loop reads CASSYQAGQFTKQYF. DNA for the CDR3: TGTGCCAGCAGCTACCAGGCCGGACAGTTTACGAAGCAGTACTTC.

J is TRBJ1-2 and V is TRBV11-2; 9 bases line up with TRBD1. V lost 3 bases and J lost 10; bases outside the gene matches: 9. The CDR3 sequence is 14 residues long. CDR1 SGHAT and CDR2 FQNNGV come from the germline V gene. CDR3 bases: TGTGCCAGCAGCTTGGGATATGACAGGGGGAACTACACCTTC. Translating gives CASSLGYDRGNYTF.

The genes are TRBV4-1 and TRBJ1-1; possible D gene TRBD1, 6 bases. This CDR3 has 14 amino acids. Trimming removed 1 base at V and 2 bases at J, with 8 bases between. The germline V gene has CDR1 MGHRA and CDR2 YSYEKL. The CDR3 nucleotides are TGCGCCAGCAGCCAAGTCAGGGGTAACACTGAAGCTTTCTTT. This translates into CASSQVRGNTEAFF.

The CDR3: CASSARASGYNEQFF. The DNA of the CDR3 is TGTGCCAGCAGCGCGCGGGCTAGCGGATACAATGAGCAGTTCTTC. The chain recombines TRBV11-2 with TRBJ2-1; 7 nucleotides agree with TRBD2. Germline V gene lookup returns CDR1 SGHAT and CDR2 FQNNGV. The CDR3 spans 15 residues. The junction had 8 bases not matched to a gene; V was cut back by 5 bases and J by 4 bases.

The CDR3 DNA sequence: TGTGCCGTACAGGGGGGATTTAGCGAAAAACTGTTTTTT. It is translated as CAVQGGFSEKLFF. The chain combines TRBV10-3 with TRBJ1-4; 8 bases match TRBD1. This CDR3 comprises 13 residues. The V and J ends lost 11 bases and 8 bases, in that order; junction bases with no gene match: 10. Germline lookup yields CDR1 ENHRY and CDR2 SYGVKD.

The genes are TRBV2 and TRBJ1-6; 8 bases line up with TRBD1. The length of the CDR3 is 15 residues. Germline CDR1 reads SNHLY; CDR2 reads FYNNEI. Trimming took 6 bases from V and 7 from J; bases not matched to a gene: 8. CDR3 sequence: CASRLQTGVNSPLHF. CDR3 sequence (DNA): TGTGCCAGCAGACTACAGACAGGGGTCAATTCACCCCTCCACTTT. Full variable domain (outside the CDR3, taken from reference TRBV2 and TRBJ1-6): EPEVTQTPSHQVTQMGQEVILRCVPISNHLYFYWYRQILGQKVEFLVSFYNNEISEKSEIFDDQFSVERPDGSNFTLKIRSTKLEDSAMYFCASRLQTGVNSPLHFGNGTRLTVT.

The chain is built from TRBV7-8 and TRBJ2-7; no definite D call. Germline V gene data show CDR1 as SGHVS and CDR2 as FQNEAQ. This CDR3 region has 15 residues. V dropped 1 base and J dropped 0 bases, with 10 bases sitting between them. CDR3: CASSLESRYSYEQYF. CDR3 in DNA: TGTGCCAGCAGCTTAGAGTCCCGGTACTCCTACGAGCAGTACTTC.

The rearrangement links TRBV5-4 to TRBJ2-2; unclear D gene. CDR1 is SGHNT, CDR2 YYREEE, per germline (reference sequence). V was cut by 0 bases and J by 2 bases, with 8 bases left in between. The CDR3 spans 15 residues. CDR3 coding DNA: TGTGCCAGCAGCTTGGGTCCTAAAAACACCGGGGAGCTGTTTTTT. Amino acids: CASSLGPKNTGELFF.

The V and J genes are TRBV7-9 and TRBJ2-5; 9 bases are shared with TRBD1. V trimming: 4 bases; J trimming: 2 bases; junction bases outside the gene matches: 5. The V gene's germline CDR1 is SEHNR and CDR2 FQNEAQ (reference sequence). The CDR3 has 15 amino acids. The CDR3 sequence: CASSSPDRGQETQYF. DNA for the CDR3: TGTGCCAGCAGCTCTCCGGACAGGGGTCAAGAGACCCAGTACTTC.

This sequence joins TRBV7-7 and TRBJ2-1, with TRBD2 as a possible D gene (5 bases). V was pared by 3 bases and J by 2 bases, with 11 bases between. CDR3 size: 15 residues. Germline V gene lookup returns CDR1 SSHAT and CDR2 FNYEAQ (reference sequence). The CDR3 spells CASSLMAGTYNEQFF. CDR3 in DNA: TGTGCCAGCAGCTTGATGGCGGGTACCTACAATGAGCAGTTCTTC.

The genes are TRBV4-3 and TRBJ1-5, with D unclear. The CDR3 totals 15 residues. V gave up 1 base and J gave up 4 bases, with 11 bases separating them. The V gene's germline CDR1 is LGHNA and CDR2 YSLEER. The CDR3 reads CASSQGYVANQPQHF. The CDR3 DNA follows: TGCGCCAGCAGCCAAGGGTATGTTGCGAATCAGCCCCAGCATTTT.

The chain combines TRBV5-1 with TRBJ1-1, with TRBD1 matching 7 bases. The V and J ends lost 4 bases and 3 bases, in that order; junction bases with no gene match: 3. Germline loops: CDR1 SGHRS, CDR2 YFSETQ. The CDR3 covers 13 residues. Here the CDR3 reads CASSMTGHTEAFF. The CDR3 region has the DNA TGCGCCAGCAGCATGACAGGGCACACTGAAGCTTTCTTT.

The gene calls are TRBV9 and TRBJ2-5; 14 bases match TRBD2. Germline CDR1 and CDR2: SGDLS and YYNGEE. The V segment lost 4 bases and the J segment 3 bases; nucleotides outside the gene matches: 5. The CDR3 totals 16 residues. For the CDR3, the DNA is TGTGCCAGCAGCCTGCGGACTAGCGGGGGGAAAGAGACCCAGTACTTC. It translates to CASSLRTSGGKETQYF. Together with reference TRBV9 and TRBJ2-5, the CDR3 gives the full variable domain: DSGVTQTPKHLITATGQRVTLRCSPRSGDLSVYWYQQSLDQGLQFLIQYYNGEERAKGNILERFSAQQFPDLHSELNLSSLELGDSALYFCASSLRTSGGKETQYFGPGTRLLVL.

This sequence joins TRBV9 and TRBJ2-3; D is perhaps TRBD1 (5 bases). V was clipped by 4 bases and J by 3 bases, with 12 bases between them. Germline CDR1 SGDLS, CDR2 YYNGEE. The CDR3 loop spans 14 amino acids. This chain's CDR3 is CASSSHSGTDTQYF. DNA for the CDR3: TGTGCCAGCAGCTCCCACTCAGGGACAGATACGCAGTATTTT.

This clone has only one observation. The chain uses TRBV19 and TRBJ1-3; 9 nucleotides line up with TRBD1. After removal of 8 bases from V and 0 bases from J, the junction contained 8 bases not matched to a gene. This CDR3 comprises 16 residues. Germline V gives CDR1 LNHDA, CDR2 SQIVND (reference sequence). CDR3 DNA: TGTGCCAGTGCACCAAAGGACAGGGGCTCTGGAAACACCATATATTTT. Translated, it gives CASAPKDRGSGNTIYF. Full variable domain (missing parts from reference TRBV19 and TRBJ1-3): DGGITQSPKYLFRKEGQNVTLSCEQNLNHDAMYWYRQDPGQGLRLIYYSQIVNDFQKGDIAEGYSVSREKKESFPLTVTSAQKNPTAFYLCASAPKDRGSGNTIYFGEGSWLTVV.

The chain recombines TRBV2 with TRBJ2-1; D unclear. CDR3 size: 14 residues. Looked up from germline, CDR1 is SNHLY and CDR2 is FYNNEI. V was clipped by 8 bases and J by 0 bases, with 11 bases between them. CDR3 residues: CASGSRSSYNEQFF. Written as DNA, the CDR3 is TGTGCCAGCGGTAGCCGAAGCTCCTACAATGAGCAGTTCTTC.

The chain combines TRBV30 with TRBJ2-2; D might be TRBD1 (5 bases). This CDR3 is built from 11 residues. V shed 5 bases and J shed 5 bases, with 6 bases lying between them. Germline CDR1 is GTSNPN and CDR2 is SVGIG (reference sequence). For the CDR3, the DNA is TGTGCCTGGCACAGGACCGGGGAGCTGTTTTTT. It specifies CAWHRTGELFF.

The chain recombines TRBV11-2 with TRBJ1-4; 7 nucleotides agree with TRBD1. The J segment lost 4 bases and the V segment lost 1 base, leaving 6 bases of the junction unmatched. The germline V gene encodes CDR1 SGHAT and CDR2 FQNNGV. This CDR3 region has 16 residues. The CDR3 DNA sequence: TGTGCCAGCAGCTTAGGAGGGGGCGGCCTTAATGAAAAACTGTTTTTT. Translation: CASSLGGGGLNEKLFF.

The V call is TRBV30, the J call TRBJ1-3, with 10 bases aligning to TRBD1. The CDR3 covers 15 residues. From germline, CDR1 is GTSNPN and CDR2 SVGIG (reference sequence). The V segment lost 4 bases and the J segment 1 base; nucleotides outside the gene matches: 4. The CDR3 sequence: CAWMGQGNSGNTIYF. CDR3 nucleotide sequence: TGTGCCTGGATGGGACAGGGGAATTCTGGAAACACCATATATTTT.

This clone was found once. The V gene is TRBV5-1, the J gene TRBJ1-1; 11 bases are a match to TRBD1. Germline V lookup: CDR1 SGHRS, CDR2 YFSETQ. J gave up 6 bases and V 3 bases, and 7 bases lay outside the gene matches. This CDR3 is built from 15 residues. The CDR3 protein is CASSSIGQGAPEAFF. Here the CDR3 DNA reads TGCGCCAGCAGCTCTATTGGACAGGGGGCACCTGAAGCTTTCTTT.

For the CDR3, the DNA is TGTGCCAGCAGTCGCGACAGTTACGCCTACAATGAGCAGTTCTTC. Its protein is CASSRDSYAYNEQFF. The rearrangement uses TRBV6-6 and TRBJ2-1; a possible D gene is TRBD1 (5 bases). This CDR3 has 15 residues. CDR1 and CDR2 (germline): MNHNY, SVGAGI (reference sequence). V was cut by 5 bases and J by 2 bases, with 13 bases left in between.

V is TRBV5-1 and J is TRBJ2-2; possible D gene TRBD1, 6 bases. The CDR3 spans 16 residues. Trimming removed 0 bases at V and 4 bases at J, with 13 bases between. In germline, CDR1 is SGHRS, CDR2 YFSETQ. The CDR3 DNA sequence: TGCGCCAGCAGCTTGGTGGCCAGGGGTCCCACCGGGGAGCTGTTTTTT. Protein product: CASSLVARGPTGELFF.

The chain is built from TRBV2 and TRBJ2-5, with TRBD2 identical over 10 bases. This CDR3 spans 15 amino acids. Losses at the gene ends were 7 bases for V and 4 bases for J; bases not matched to a gene: 9. Per germline, CDR1 SNHLY and CDR2 FYNNEI. For the CDR3, the DNA is TGTGCCAGCACCCTCGGGACTAGCGTACCAGAGACCCAGTACTTC. Protein product: CASTLGTSVPETQYF.